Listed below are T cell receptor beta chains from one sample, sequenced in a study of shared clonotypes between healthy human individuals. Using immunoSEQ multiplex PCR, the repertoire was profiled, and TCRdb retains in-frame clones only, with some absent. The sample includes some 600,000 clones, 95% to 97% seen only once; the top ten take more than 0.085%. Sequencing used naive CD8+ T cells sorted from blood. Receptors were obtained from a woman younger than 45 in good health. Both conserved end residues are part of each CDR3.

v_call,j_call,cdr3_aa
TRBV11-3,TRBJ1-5,CANSSTFSNQPQHF
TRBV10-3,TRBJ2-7,CAISDPTRGKGRYEQYF
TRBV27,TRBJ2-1,CASSSRTSGEVNEQFF
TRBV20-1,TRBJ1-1,CSARQGPEAFF
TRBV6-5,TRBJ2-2,CASSGQGNTGELFF
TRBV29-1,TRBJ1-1,CSVEGEQGSSTEAFF
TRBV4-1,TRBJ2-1,CASSQAPGPKSSYNEQFF
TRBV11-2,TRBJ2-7,CASSLDSYEQYF
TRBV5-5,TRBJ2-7,CASSLADEREYF
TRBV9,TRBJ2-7,CASSVGGSYEQYF
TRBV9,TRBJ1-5,CASSEGQGSQPQHF
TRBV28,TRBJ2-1,CASSLLGPEQFF
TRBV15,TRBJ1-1,CATSRNRGTEAFF
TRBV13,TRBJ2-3,CASSSRLAGAHTQYF
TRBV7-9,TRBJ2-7,CASSFPLRAGGQPYEQYF
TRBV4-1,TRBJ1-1,CASSQDGRTNTEAFF
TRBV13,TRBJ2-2,CASSLGADNTGELFF
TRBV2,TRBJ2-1,CASKSASYNEQFF
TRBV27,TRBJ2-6,CASSTLHVSGANVLTF
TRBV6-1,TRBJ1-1,CASSPTVGFAEAFF
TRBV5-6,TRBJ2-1,CASSPSGGYNEQFF
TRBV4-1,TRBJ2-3,CASSQQGLTDTQYF
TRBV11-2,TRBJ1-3,CASSLDRNPGNTIYF
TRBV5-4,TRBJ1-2,CASSLDSWGYTF
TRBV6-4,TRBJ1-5,CASSDSPDRAGQPQHF
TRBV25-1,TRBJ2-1,CASSESRWNEQFF
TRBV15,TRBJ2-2,CATSHDNTGELFF
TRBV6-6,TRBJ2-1,CASSSDKLHNEQFF
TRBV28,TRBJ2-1,CASSVPTSGSTYNEQFF
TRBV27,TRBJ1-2,CASRPTGDYGYTF
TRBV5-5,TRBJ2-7,CASRPGQPYEQYF